These T cell receptor beta chains were read from a single sample in a study of T-cell reconstitution after alpha-beta-depleted transplantation in children. MiXCR, applied by TCRdb to the PCR reads, yields one record per CDR3 protein. The data contain over 550,000 distinct CDR3 sequences, over 9.5% of them singletons. The sequencing here drew on PBMCs from the stem cell graft donor, taken from the stem cell graft. These receptors were collected from a human donor who donated a stem cell graft to a child with acute myeloid leukemia. Each CDR3 is given with its conserved first and last residue. Fields, in order: J gene, D gene, clone size, V gene, CDR3 DNA, CDR3 protein. A D gene is named only where the DNA matches it firmly. Clone sizes are given selectively: once, few, many, or a class where the clone is expanded.

>TRBJ2-7|TRBD2|few|TRBV7-8
TGTGCCAGCAGCTCATCCTGGACTAGCGGGAGTGAGGAGCAGTACTTC
CASSSSWTSGSEEQYF
>TRBJ2-1|-|many|TRBV10-3
TGTGCCATCAGTGAGGAGACAGTATACAATGAGCAGTTCTTC
CAISEETVYNEQFF
>TRBJ1-5|-|few|TRBV12-3/TRBV12-4
TGTGCCAGCAGTTTTCAGGACGATCAGCCCCAGCATTTT
CASSFQDDQPQHF
>TRBJ2-5|-|few|TRBV2
TGTGCCAGCAGTGAAGTCCCCCGAGGGACCCAGTACTTC
CASSEVPRGTQYF
>TRBJ2-1|-|-|TRBV7-6
TGTGCCAGCAGCCCCTCCCGGGAGAGCTCCTACAATGAGCAGTTCTTC
CASSPSRESSYNEQFF
>TRBJ2-7|TRBD1|-|TRBV27
TGTGCCAGCAGTTTGCAGGGGGCGCGGGGTTACGAGCAGTACTTC
CASSLQGARGYEQYF
>TRBJ2-1|-|many|TRBV5-1
TGCGCCAGCAGCTTACAGGCCTACAATGAGCAGTTCTTC
CASSLQAYNEQFF
>TRBJ1-2|-|few|TRBV6-5
TGTGCCAGCAGTTACATGGAGGCTAACTATGGCTACACCTTC
CASSYMEANYGYTF
>TRBJ1-2|TRBD1|few|TRBV28
TGTGCCAGCAGCCGTAGACAGGGGGCTCCTCTGGACTATGGCTACACCTTC
CASSRRQGAPLDYGYTF
>TRBJ2-2|-|-|TRBV20-1
TGCAGTGCTAGAGAACCAGGAAACACCGGGGAGCTGTTTTTT
CSAREPGNTGELFF
>TRBJ2-5|TRBD2|-|TRBV10-3
TGTGCCAGCAAACTAGCGACCCAAGAGACCCAGTACTTC
CASKLATQETQYF
>TRBJ2-1|TRBD2|-|TRBV20-1
TGCAGTGCTTCTAGCGGGACCCACAATGAGCAGTTCTTC
CSASSGTHNEQFF
>TRBJ2-1|TRBD1|many|TRBV29-1
TGCAGCGCTGAACCTCAGGGGGCTTGGGAGCAGTTCTTC
CSAEPQGAWEQFF
>TRBJ2-2|TRBD2|few|TRBV11-2
TGTGCCAGCAGCCTCGGACTAGCGGGAGGGCCCACCGGGGAGCTGTTTTTT
CASSLGLAGGPTGELFF
>TRBJ2-1|-|few|TRBV29-1
TGCAGCGTTGTTAGGGGCGTTGAGCAGTTCTTC
CSVVRGVEQFF
>TRBJ1-2|-|many|TRBV9
TGTGCCAGCAGCGGATCGACGGGGATTTATGGCTACACCTTC
CASSGSTGIYGYTF
>TRBJ1-6|TRBD1|few|TRBV4-2
TGTGCCAGCAGCCAGACAGGGGGGAATTCACCCCTCCACTTT
CASSQTGGNSPLHF
>TRBJ2-2|TRBD1|-|TRBV2
TGTGCCAGTACTCTGGACAGGGGGAACACCGGGGAGCTGTTTTTT
CASTLDRGNTGELFF
>TRBJ2-1|-|few|TRBV20-1
TGCAGTGCTAGAGACCTAGGGGGGGATGAGCAGTTCTTC
CSARDLGGDEQFF
>TRBJ2-5|TRBD2|many|TRBV12-3/TRBV12-4
TGTGCCAGCAGCCTCGGGACTAGCGGGAGCCCCCAAGAGACCCAGTACTTC
CASSLGTSGSPQETQYF
>TRBJ2-7|-|many|TRBV6-5
TGTGCCAGCAGTTACTCGATCCCAGGGCCCTTAACTTACGAGCAGTACTTC
CASSYSIPGPLTYEQYF
>TRBJ2-3|TRBD2|few|TRBV20-1
TGCAGTGCTAGAGACCCCGGACTAGCGGGAGGGTATCGCACAGATACGCAGTATTTT
CSARDPGLAGGYRTDTQYF
>TRBJ2-7|-|few|TRBV7-2
TGTGCCAGCAGCTGGGGACTCCTTAACTACGAGCAGTACTTC
CASSWGLLNYEQYF
>TRBJ1-2|-|few|TRBV27
TGTGCCAGCAGTTCTCGGGTGGGGAATGGCTACACCTTC
CASSSRVGNGYTF
>TRBJ2-2|-|many|TRBV7-9
TGTGCCAGCAGCCCCTGGACAGACACCGGGGAGCTGTTTTTT
CASSPWTDTGELFF
>TRBJ1-2|-|many|TRBV5-1
TGCGCCAGCAGCGAATCGGCAGGGAACTATGGCTACACCTTC
CASSESAGNYGYTF
>TRBJ2-3|-|many|TRBV29-1
TGCAGCGGACGGGACATCAGCACAGATACGCAGTATTTT
CSGRDISTDTQYF
>TRBJ1-1|TRBD1|once|TRBV20-1
TGCAGTGCTAGAGAAAACAGGGGAGGGAGAACTGAAGCTTTCTTT
CSARENRGGRTEAFF
>TRBJ2-7|-|few|TRBV12-3/TRBV12-4
TGTGCCAGCAGTTTAGCTTCTGCAGCGGGCCAACCCTACGAGCAGTACTTC
CASSLASAAGQPYEQYF
>TRBJ1-4|-|-|TRBV7-9
TGTGCCAGCAGCTTAAAGCCCGGGAGGGGCAGGGAAAAACTGTTTTTT
CASSLKPGRGREKLFF
>TRBJ2-2|TRBD1|many|TRBV9
TGTGCCAGCAGCGTATCGGGACAGTACACCGGGGAGCTGTTTTTT
CASSVSGQYTGELFF
>TRBJ1-5|-|once|TRBV29-1
TGCAGCGTTGCAGGGCGTTCTGGGGGTCAGCCCCAGCATTTT
CSVAGRSGGQPQHF
>TRBJ2-2|-|few|TRBV7-3
TGTGCCAGCAGCTTTAGCTCCGGGGAGCTGTTTTTT
CASSFSSGELFF
>TRBJ2-1|TRBD2|-|TRBV7-2
TGTGCCAGCAGCCCGGGGGGACCGCCTTACAATGAGCAGTTCTTC
CASSPGGPPYNEQFF
>TRBJ2-7|TRBD2|-|TRBV29-1
TGCAGCGCTCAAACGGGACTAGCGGGAGGAGGTGCCGAGCAGTACTTC
CSAQTGLAGGGAEQYF
>TRBJ1-1|-|few|TRBV11-2
TGTGCCAGCAGCCTAGGTCTCGGTAGAATGAACACTGAAGCTTTCTTT
CASSLGLGRMNTEAFF
>TRBJ2-3|TRBD2|few|TRBV30
TGTGCCTGGACGACTAGCGGGAAAGCAGATACGCAGTATTTT
CAWTTSGKADTQYF
>TRBJ2-7|-|-|TRBV10-3
TGTGCCATCAGTGAAGGAGAGTCCTACGAGCAGTACTTC
CAISEGESYEQYF
>TRBJ2-7|TRBD2|few|TRBV7-2
TGTGCCAGCGGGGGGGACCCTCTTTCGGGCTACGAGCAGTACTTC
CASGGDPLSGYEQYF
>TRBJ2-7|TRBD2|-|TRBV6-2/TRBV6-3
TGTGCCAGCAGTCGCGGGACTATCGACTCCTACGAGCAGTACTTC
CASSRGTIDSYEQYF
>TRBJ2-5|-|many|TRBV20-1
TGCAGTGCTAGGGCCCGAGCGGGCCAAGAGACCCAGTACTTC
CSARARAGQETQYF
>TRBJ1-5|-|few|TRBV28
TGTGCCAGCAGTTTACGGATGACATATAGCAATCAGCCCCAGCATTTT
CASSLRMTYSNQPQHF
>TRBJ2-7|TRBD1|-|TRBV20-1
TGCAGTGCTCATCCGGGACAGTTAAGGTCCGAGCAGTACTTC
CSAHPGQLRSEQYF
>TRBJ2-2|-|many|TRBV9
TGTGCCAGCAGCCCCGGGACAAGTAACACCGGGGAGCTGTTTTTT
CASSPGTSNTGELFF
>TRBJ2-1|TRBD1|few|TRBV11-2
TGTGCCAGCAGGCCTACAGGGGTGTCCTACAATGAGCAGTTCTTC
CASRPTGVSYNEQFF
>TRBJ1-2|TRBD1|-|TRBV7-9
TGTGCCAGCAGCCAGGGACAGGCTGCTAACTATGGCTACACCTTC
CASSQGQAANYGYTF
>TRBJ2-1|TRBD2|many|TRBV15
TGTGCCACCAGCAGAGATTTATTGCTGGCTAGCGGGACTATGCATGAGCAGTTCTTC
CATSRDLLLASGTMHEQFF
>TRBJ2-7|-|many|TRBV12-3/TRBV12-4
TGTGCCAGCAGTTTTCGGGGGGCAGGGGAGCAGTACTTC
CASSFRGAGEQYF
>TRBJ2-2|-|many|TRBV3-1
TGTGCCAGCAGCCGACCCATCACCGCCGGGGAGCTGTTTTTT
CASSRPITAGELFF
>TRBJ2-3|-|-|TRBV2
TGTGCCAGCAGTGAAGGCATTTCAGATACGCAGTATTTT
CASSEGISDTQYF
>TRBJ1-3|-|many|TRBV12-3/TRBV12-4
TGTGCCAGCAGTGCCGGGGCAGCAGGAAACACCATATATTTT
CASSAGAAGNTIYF
>TRBJ2-3|-|-|TRBV7-3
TGTGCCAGCAGCCAAGGGGGACCCCTGCAGTATTTT
CASSQGGPLQYF